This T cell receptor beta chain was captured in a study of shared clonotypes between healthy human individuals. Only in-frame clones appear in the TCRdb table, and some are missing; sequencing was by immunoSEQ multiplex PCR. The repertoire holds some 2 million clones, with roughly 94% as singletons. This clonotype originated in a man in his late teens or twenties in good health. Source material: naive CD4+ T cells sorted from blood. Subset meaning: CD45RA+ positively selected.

CDR3 sequence reads: CASSQGGTYNEQFF. CDR3 DNA sequence: TGCGCCAGCAGCCAAGGTGGGACTTACAATGAGCAGTTCTTC. This chain uses TRBV4-1 with TRBJ2-1; D possibly corresponds to TRBD2 (6 bases). CDR1 MGHRA and CDR2 YSYEKL come from the germline V gene. The CDR3 totals 14 residues. V lost 1 base and J 4 bases, leaving 8 bases between the germline ends.